This T cell receptor (beta chain) was sequenced for a study of CD8 T cells in ankylosing spondylitis. J lost 4 bases, V lost 2 bases, and 6 bases had no gene match. This CDR3 spans 17 amino acids. The germline V gene has CDR1 SGHTA and CDR2 FQGNSA. This clonotype was seen at least ten times. MiXCR, run by TCRdb on the 5' RACE reads, gives a single entry per CDR3 protein. The sample holds more than 150,000 distinct CDR3 sequences, about 18% seen once. This TCR was sampled from a male donor aged 5 to 30 with ankylosing spondylitis or in good health (not recorded which). The chain couples TRBV7-2 to TRBJ2-5, with 14 bases that match TRBD2. The sample was blood, either unsorted or a sorted T cell fraction (not recorded which). The CDR3 sequence is CASSLPRGLAGVETQYF. DNA for the CDR3: TGTGCCAGCAGCTTACCCCGGGGACTAGCGGGAGTAGAGACCCAGTACTTC.